Listed here are 6 T cell receptor beta chains from one sample, sequenced in a study of T cell clonality in common variable immunodeficiency. Clones were sequenced by immunoSEQ multiplex PCR, and TCRdb holds only the in-frame ones, with some missing. There are 44,000 or so clones in the sample, none observed a single time. Material for sequencing was peripheral blood mononuclear cells. Receptors were obtained from a person between 18 and 75 years old in good health.

In this sample, this clone turned up many times. The read ends 3 residues before the CDR3 terminus; that terminus is restored from the germline J gene. The V and J genes are TRBV11-2 and TRBJ2-1; D may be TRBD2 (6 bases). The ends were cut back, 5 bases at V and 5 bases at J, with 16 bases in the middle. CDR3 length equals 15 residues. The germline gives CDR1 SGHAT, CDR2 FQNNGV. This CDR3 reads CASSQGLFVDNEQFF. The part of the CDR3 DNA that was read is TGTGCCAGCAGCCAAGGACTATTTGTCGACAATGAG. Together with reference TRBV11-2 and TRBJ2-1, the CDR3 gives the full variable domain: EAGVAQSPRYKIIEKRQSVAFWCNPISGHATLYWYQQILGQGPKLLIQFQNNGVVDDSQLPKDRFSAERLKGVDSTLKIQPAKLEDSAVYLCASSQGLFVDNEQFFGPGTRLTVL.

This clone was seen ten or more times. The read terminates 3 residues before the CDR3 end, so the remaining end is supplied by the germline J gene. The chain combines TRBV5-1 with TRBJ1-1; D gene ambiguous. Deletions cut 2 bases from V and 0 bases from J, with 8 bases between. Germline assignment: CDR1 SGHRS and CDR2 YFSETQ. This CDR3 is 14 amino acids long. CDR3 sequence: CASSFIDMNTEAFF. The CDR3 bases that were read are TGCGCCAGCAGCTTTATAGACATGAACACTGAA.

This clone showed up many times. The read halts 3 residues ahead of the CDR3 end, with the missing end drawn from the germline J gene. The rearrangement links TRBV11-2 to TRBJ1-2; no clear D. V lost 6 bases and J lost 4, with 18 bases in between. CDR1 is SGHAT, CDR2 FQNNGV, per germline. The CDR3 runs to 15 residues. Incomplete CDR3 DNA: TGTGCCAGCAGGTCTATCCGCGGGAACTCCTATGGC. This sequence encodes CASRSIRGNSYG. The entire CDR3 protein reads CASRSIRGNSYGYTF.

In its sample, this clone was seen many times. The read falls 3 residues short of the CDR3 end, and the missing part is taken from the germline J gene. The chain combines TRBV12-5 with TRBJ2-2, with a tentative D call TRBD2 (6 bases). This CDR3 is built from 19 residues. Trimming removed 3 bases from V and 0 bases from J, with 20 bases in between. From germline, CDR1 is LGHNT and CDR2 FRNRAP. CDR3 bases read: TGTGCTAGTGGTTTCTTTTTCCGGGACTCAGTATCGAACACCGGGGAG. It codes for CASGFFFRDSVSNTGE. The entire CDR3 protein is CASGFFFRDSVSNTGELFF.

The sample holds many counts of this clone. With the read ending 3 residues before the CDR3 end, the germline J gene is used to fill in that end. The rearrangement links TRBV20-1 to TRBJ2-5; D perhaps matches TRBD2 (6 bases). Trimming stripped 4 bases from V and 4 bases from J, with 16 bases between. CDR1 is DFQATT and CDR2 is SNEGSKA in the germline V gene (reference sequence). CDR3 size: 14 residues. The CDR3 bases that were read are TGCAGTGCTATAGCGGCCACCGGAGGAGAGACC. It codes for CSAIAATGGET. The whole CDR3 reads CSAIAATGGETQYF.

This clone has at least ten counts. Sequencing ends 3 residues short of the CDR3 end; the germline J gene provides the rest. The chain combines TRBV20-1 with TRBJ2-5; weak D call: TRBD2 (5 bases). The CDR3 loop spans 12 amino acids. Germline values: CDR1 DFQATT, CDR2 SNEGSKA (reference sequence). The sequenced CDR3 bases are TGCAGCGTTCGGCTAGCTCAAGAGACC. Encoded protein: CSVRLAQET. The full-length CDR3 reads as CSVRLAQETQYF.